This TCR beta chain derives from a study of blood T cell repertoires in COVID-19. Under the authors' procedure: Amplification with reference gene primers provided the estimates of nucleated cell counts. TCRdb's copy holds only in-frame clones and misses some; the assay was immunoSEQ multiplex PCR. V and J calls and clone size are as listed in that table; D and trimming were resolved from the DNA. The table has around 130,000 clones, about 90% seen once; the top ten hold about 10%. The CDR3 loop spans 15 amino acids. Germline V gene sequence: CDR1 ENHRY, CDR2 SYGVKD. The trim removed 4 bases at V and 6 bases at J, leaving 10 bases unmatched.

The sample consisted of peripheral blood. This sequence joins TRBV10-3 and TRBJ2-5; 8 bases are a match to TRBD2. The receptor was derived from a man in his fifties or sixties with active or convalescent COVID-19. The CDR3 sequence is CAISVGREGLKTQYF. CDR3 DNA: TGTGCCATCAGTGTAGGACGGGAGGGCCTCAAGACCCAGTACTTC.